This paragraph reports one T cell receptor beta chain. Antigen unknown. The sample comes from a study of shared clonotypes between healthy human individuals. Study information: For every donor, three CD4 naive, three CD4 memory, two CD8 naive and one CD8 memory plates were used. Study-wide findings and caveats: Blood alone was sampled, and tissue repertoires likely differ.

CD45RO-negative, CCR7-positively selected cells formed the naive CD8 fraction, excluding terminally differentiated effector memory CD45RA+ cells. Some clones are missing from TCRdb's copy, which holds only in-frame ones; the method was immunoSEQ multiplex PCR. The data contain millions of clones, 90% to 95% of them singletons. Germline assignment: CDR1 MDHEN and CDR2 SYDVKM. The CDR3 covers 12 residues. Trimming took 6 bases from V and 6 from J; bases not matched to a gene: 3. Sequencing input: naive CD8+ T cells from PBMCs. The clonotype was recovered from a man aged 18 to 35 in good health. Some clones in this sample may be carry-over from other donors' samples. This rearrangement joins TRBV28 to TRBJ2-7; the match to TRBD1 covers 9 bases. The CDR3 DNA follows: TGTGCCAGCAGGGGACAGGGAACCGAGCAGTACTTC. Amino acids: CASRGQGTEQYF. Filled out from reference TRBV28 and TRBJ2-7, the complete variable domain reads DVKVTQSSRYLVKRTGEKVFLECVQDMDHENMFWYRQDPGLGLRLIYFSYDVKMKEKGDIPEGYSVSREKKERFSLILESASTNQTSMYLCASRGQGTEQYFGPGTRLTVT.